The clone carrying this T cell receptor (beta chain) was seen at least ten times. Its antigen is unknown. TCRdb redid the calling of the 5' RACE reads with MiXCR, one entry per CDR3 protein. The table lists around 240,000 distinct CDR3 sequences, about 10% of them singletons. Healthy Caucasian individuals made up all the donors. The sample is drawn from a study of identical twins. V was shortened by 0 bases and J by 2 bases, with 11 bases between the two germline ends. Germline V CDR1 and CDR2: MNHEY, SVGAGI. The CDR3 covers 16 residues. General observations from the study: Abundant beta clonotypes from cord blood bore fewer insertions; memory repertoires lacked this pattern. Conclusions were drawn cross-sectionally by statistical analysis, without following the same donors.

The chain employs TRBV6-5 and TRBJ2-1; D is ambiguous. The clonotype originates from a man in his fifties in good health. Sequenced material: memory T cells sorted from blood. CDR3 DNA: TGTGCCAGCAGTTACTCGGGTGCTTACCCCTACAATGAGCAGTTCTTC. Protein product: CASSYSGAYPYNEQFF.